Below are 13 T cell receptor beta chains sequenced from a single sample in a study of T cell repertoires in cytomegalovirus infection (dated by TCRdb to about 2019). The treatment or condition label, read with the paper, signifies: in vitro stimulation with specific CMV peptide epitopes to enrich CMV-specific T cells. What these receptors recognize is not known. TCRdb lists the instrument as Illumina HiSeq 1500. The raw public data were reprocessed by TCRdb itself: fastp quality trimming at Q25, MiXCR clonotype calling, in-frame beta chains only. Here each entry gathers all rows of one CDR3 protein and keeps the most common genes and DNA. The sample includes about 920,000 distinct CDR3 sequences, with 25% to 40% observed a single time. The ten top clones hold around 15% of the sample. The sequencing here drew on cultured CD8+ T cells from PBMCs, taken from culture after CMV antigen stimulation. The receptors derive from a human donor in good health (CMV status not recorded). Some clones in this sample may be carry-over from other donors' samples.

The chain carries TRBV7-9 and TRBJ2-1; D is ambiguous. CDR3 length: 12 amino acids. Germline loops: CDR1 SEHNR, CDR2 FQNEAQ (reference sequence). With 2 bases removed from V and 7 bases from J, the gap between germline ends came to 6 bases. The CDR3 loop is CASSLYQNEQFF. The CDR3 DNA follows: TGTGCCAGCAGCTTATACCAGAATGAGCAGTTCTTC. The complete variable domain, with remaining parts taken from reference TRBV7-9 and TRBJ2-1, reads DTGVSQNPRHKITKRGQNVTFRCDPISEHNRLYWYRQTLGQGPEFLTYFQNEAQLEKSRLLSDRFSAERPKGSFSTLEIQRTEQGDSAMYLCASSLYQNEQFFGPGTRLTVL.

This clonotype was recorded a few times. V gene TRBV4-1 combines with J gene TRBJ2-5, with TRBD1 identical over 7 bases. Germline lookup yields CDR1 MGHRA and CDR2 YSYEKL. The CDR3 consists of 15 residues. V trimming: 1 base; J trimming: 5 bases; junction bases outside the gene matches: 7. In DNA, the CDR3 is TGCGCCAGCAGCCAAGCCCTGACAGGGCCGGAGACCCAGTACTTC. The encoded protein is CASSQALTGPETQYF.

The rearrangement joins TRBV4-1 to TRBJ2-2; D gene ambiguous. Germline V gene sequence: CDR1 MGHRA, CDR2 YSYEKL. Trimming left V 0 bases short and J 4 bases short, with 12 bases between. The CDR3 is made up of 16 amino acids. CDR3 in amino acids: CASSQDLAPGTGELFF. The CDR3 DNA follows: TGCGCCAGCAGCCAAGATCTCGCCCCGGGCACCGGGGAGCTGTTTTTT.

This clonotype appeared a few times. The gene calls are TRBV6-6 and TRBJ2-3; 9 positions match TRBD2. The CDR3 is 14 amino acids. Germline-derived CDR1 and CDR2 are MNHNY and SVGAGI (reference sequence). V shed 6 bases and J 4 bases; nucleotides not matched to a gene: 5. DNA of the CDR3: TGTGCCAGCAGGGGACTAGCAGTAGCAGATACGCAGTATTTT. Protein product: CASRGLAVADTQYF.

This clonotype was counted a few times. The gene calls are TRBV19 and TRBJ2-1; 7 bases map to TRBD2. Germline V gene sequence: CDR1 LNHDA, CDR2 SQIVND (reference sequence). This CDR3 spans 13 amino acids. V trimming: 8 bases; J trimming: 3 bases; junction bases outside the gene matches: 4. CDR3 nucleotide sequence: TGTGCCAGTCTCGGACTAGACTACAATGAGCAGTTCTTC. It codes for CASLGLDYNEQFF. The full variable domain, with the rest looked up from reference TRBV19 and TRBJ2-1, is DGGITQSPKYLFRKEGQNVTLSCEQNLNHDAMYWYRQDPGQGLRLIYYSQIVNDFQKGDIAEGYSVSREKKESFPLTVTSAQKNPTAFYLCASLGLDYNEQFFGPGTRLTVL.

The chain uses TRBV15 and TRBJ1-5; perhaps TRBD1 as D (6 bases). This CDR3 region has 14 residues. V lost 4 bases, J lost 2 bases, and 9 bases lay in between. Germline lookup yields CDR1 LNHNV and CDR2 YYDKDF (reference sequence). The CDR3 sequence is CATSISGGNQPQHF. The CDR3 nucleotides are TGTGCCACCAGCATATCAGGGGGCAATCAGCCCCAGCATTTT.

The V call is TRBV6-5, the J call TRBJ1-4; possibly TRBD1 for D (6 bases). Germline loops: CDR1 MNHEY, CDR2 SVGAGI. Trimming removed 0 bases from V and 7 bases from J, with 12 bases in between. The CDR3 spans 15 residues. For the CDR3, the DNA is TGTGCCAGCAGTTACTCGGAGGGGGGCGGTGAAAAACTGTTTTTT. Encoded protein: CASSYSEGGGEKLFF.

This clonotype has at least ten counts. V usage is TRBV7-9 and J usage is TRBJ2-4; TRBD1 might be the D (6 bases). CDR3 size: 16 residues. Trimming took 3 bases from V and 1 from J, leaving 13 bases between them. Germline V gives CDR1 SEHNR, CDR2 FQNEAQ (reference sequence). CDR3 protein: CASSFYRDEAKNIQYF. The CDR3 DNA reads TGTGCCAGCAGCTTCTACAGGGACGAGGCCAAAAACATTCAGTACTTC.

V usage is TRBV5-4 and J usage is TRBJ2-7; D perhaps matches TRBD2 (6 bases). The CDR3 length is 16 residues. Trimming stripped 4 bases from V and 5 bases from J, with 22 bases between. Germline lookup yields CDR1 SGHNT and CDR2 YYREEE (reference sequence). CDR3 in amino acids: CASSGGTPESLHEQYF. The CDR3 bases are TGTGCCAGCAGCGGAGGGACCCCGGAATCCCTGCACGAGCAGTACTTC.

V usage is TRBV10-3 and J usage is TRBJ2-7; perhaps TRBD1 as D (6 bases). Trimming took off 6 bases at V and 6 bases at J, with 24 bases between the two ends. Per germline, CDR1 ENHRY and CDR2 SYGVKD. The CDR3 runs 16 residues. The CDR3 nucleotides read TGTGCCATCAGGGTAGGGGCGGCAGGGGCATCGTCCGAGCAGTACTTC. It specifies CAIRVGAAGASSEQYF.

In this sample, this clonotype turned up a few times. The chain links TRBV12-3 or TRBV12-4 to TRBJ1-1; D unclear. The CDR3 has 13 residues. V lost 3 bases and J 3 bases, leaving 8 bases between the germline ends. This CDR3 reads CASSFSPHTEAFF. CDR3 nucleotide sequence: TGTGCCAGCAGTTTCTCCCCCCACACTGAAGCTTTCTTT.

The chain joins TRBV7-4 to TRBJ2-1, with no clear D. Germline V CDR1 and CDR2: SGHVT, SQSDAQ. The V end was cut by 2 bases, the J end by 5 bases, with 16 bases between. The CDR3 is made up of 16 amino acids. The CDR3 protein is CASSLSIEWSHNEQFF. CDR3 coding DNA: TGTGCCAGCAGCTTAAGTATTGAATGGTCACACAATGAGCAGTTCTTC.

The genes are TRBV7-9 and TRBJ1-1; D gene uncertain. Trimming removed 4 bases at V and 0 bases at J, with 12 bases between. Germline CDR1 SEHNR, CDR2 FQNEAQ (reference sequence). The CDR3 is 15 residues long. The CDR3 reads CASSSPGELNTEAFF. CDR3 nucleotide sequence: TGTGCCAGCAGCTCACCCGGAGAATTGAACACTGAAGCTTTCTTT. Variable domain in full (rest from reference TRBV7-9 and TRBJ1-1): DTGVSQNPRHKITKRGQNVTFRCDPISEHNRLYWYRQTLGQGPEFLTYFQNEAQLEKSRLLSDRFSAERPKGSFSTLEIQRTEQGDSAMYLCASSSPGELNTEAFFGQGTRLTVV.